This is a list of T cell receptor beta chains from one sample in a study of T-cell reconstitution after alpha-beta-depleted transplantation in children. TCRdb fed the PCR reads into MiXCR, producing one record per CDR3 protein. The sample lists fewer than 750,000 distinct CDR3 sequences, roughly a quarter seen once, with 30% to 45% in the top ten. The material sequenced was PBMCs, taken before TCRalphabeta/CD19-depleted stem cell transplant. The receptors were sampled from a boy in the first two years of life with Wiskott-Aldrich syndrome, due to receive a stem cell transplant. Each CDR3 is given with its conserved first and last residue. The order of the fields is V gene, clone size, CDR3 length, J gene, D gene, CDR3 protein, CDR3 DNA. D genes are given only for firm matches. For some rows the clone size is stated as once, few or many, or as a class when expanded; others skip it.

v_call: TRBV10-3; clone_size: few; cdr3_length: 11; j_call: TRBJ1-2; d_call: NA; cdr3_aa: CAISEGQGYTF; cdr3_nt: TGTGCCATCAGTGAGGGGCAGGGTTACACCTTC
v_call: TRBV7-9; clone_size: few; cdr3_length: 14; j_call: TRBJ1-5; d_call: TRBD1; cdr3_aa: CASSKDREDQPQHF; cdr3_nt: TGTGCCAGCAGCAAGGACAGGGAGGATCAGCCCCAGCATTTT
v_call: TRBV14; clone_size: NA; cdr3_length: 17; j_call: TRBJ2-1; d_call: TRBD2; cdr3_aa: CASSAGVAGAFFNEQFF; cdr3_nt: TGTGCCAGCAGCGCGGGGGTAGCGGGAGCATTTTTCAATGAGCAGTTCTTC
v_call: TRBV5-1; clone_size: few; cdr3_length: 15; j_call: TRBJ2-5; d_call: NA; cdr3_aa: CASSLIGQAQETQYF; cdr3_nt: TGCGCCAGCAGCTTGATAGGACAAGCCCAAGAGACCCAGTACTTC
v_call: TRBV5-1; clone_size: NA; cdr3_length: 13; j_call: TRBJ1-4; d_call: NA; cdr3_aa: CASSKSTNEKLFF; cdr3_nt: TGCGCCAGCAGCAAATCAACTAATGAAAAACTGTTTTTT
v_call: TRBV29-1; clone_size: few; cdr3_length: 18; j_call: TRBJ2-7; d_call: TRBD1; cdr3_aa: CSVVPGQEDLFRSYEQYF; cdr3_nt: TGCAGCGTAGTTCCGGGACAGGAGGACCTCTTCCGATCCTACGAGCAGTACTTC
v_call: TRBV29-1; clone_size: NA; cdr3_length: 13; j_call: TRBJ1-1; d_call: NA; cdr3_aa: CSVGVGLRTEAFF; cdr3_nt: TGCAGCGTTGGGGTGGGGTTGCGGACTGAAGCTTTCTTT
v_call: TRBV5-1; clone_size: NA; cdr3_length: 14; j_call: TRBJ2-1; d_call: TRBD1; cdr3_aa: CASSTGGANNEQFF; cdr3_nt: TGCGCCAGCAGTACAGGGGGCGCGAACAATGAGCAGTTCTTC
v_call: TRBV5-1; clone_size: few; cdr3_length: 15; j_call: TRBJ2-7; d_call: TRBD2; cdr3_aa: CASSSTSGRVTEQYF; cdr3_nt: TGCGCCAGCAGCTCGACTAGCGGGAGGGTGACCGAGCAGTACTTC
v_call: TRBV27; clone_size: NA; cdr3_length: 15; j_call: TRBJ1-6; d_call: NA; cdr3_aa: CASSVAGTPNSPLHF; cdr3_nt: TGTGCCAGCAGTGTTGCCGGGACACCTAATTCACCCCTCCACTTT
v_call: TRBV12-3/TRBV12-4; clone_size: few; cdr3_length: 16; j_call: TRBJ2-5; d_call: TRBD2; cdr3_aa: CASSLGASGSLETQYF; cdr3_nt: TGTGCCAGCAGTTTAGGGGCTAGCGGGAGCCTGGAGACCCAGTACTTC
v_call: TRBV30; clone_size: few; cdr3_length: 15; j_call: TRBJ2-7; d_call: TRBD2; cdr3_aa: CAWSPGLARSGEQYF; cdr3_nt: TGTGCCTGGAGTCCGGGACTAGCCAGGTCAGGCGAGCAGTACTTC
v_call: TRBV13; clone_size: NA; cdr3_length: 15; j_call: TRBJ2-7; d_call: NA; cdr3_aa: CASSLGRLSSYEQYF; cdr3_nt: TGTGCCAGCAGCTTAGGCCGGCTATCCTCCTACGAGCAGTACTTC
v_call: TRBV5-1; clone_size: few; cdr3_length: 14; j_call: TRBJ2-7; d_call: NA; cdr3_aa: CASSLDGTGSEQYF; cdr3_nt: TGCGCCAGCAGCTTGGATGGGACCGGCAGCGAGCAGTACTTC
v_call: TRBV12-3/TRBV12-4; clone_size: NA; cdr3_length: 17; j_call: TRBJ2-2; d_call: NA; cdr3_aa: CASSLSRAGWNTGELFF; cdr3_nt: TGTGCCAGCAGTTTATCTCGGGCAGGGTGGAACACCGGGGAGCTGTTTTTT
v_call: TRBV12-3/TRBV12-4; clone_size: many; cdr3_length: 16; j_call: TRBJ2-5; d_call: TRBD2; cdr3_aa: CTFSSSGESYQETQYF; cdr3_nt: TGTACCTTCAGTTCTAGCGGAGAATCGTACCAAGAGACCCAGTACTTC
v_call: TRBV5-1; clone_size: NA; cdr3_length: 15; j_call: TRBJ2-7; d_call: TRBD2; cdr3_aa: CASSLYGRGFYEQYF; cdr3_nt: TGCGCCAGCAGCTTGTACGGGAGGGGCTTCTACGAGCAGTACTTC
v_call: TRBV15; clone_size: few; cdr3_length: 17; j_call: TRBJ2-3; d_call: NA; cdr3_aa: CATSRDPRALSTDTQYF; cdr3_nt: TGTGCCACCAGCAGAGACCCTCGGGCCTTATCCACAGATACGCAGTATTTT
v_call: TRBV7-9; clone_size: NA; cdr3_length: 16; j_call: TRBJ2-1; d_call: NA; cdr3_aa: CASSPISSHSYNEQFF; cdr3_nt: TGTGCCAGCAGCCCGATCTCCTCCCACTCCTACAATGAGCAGTTCTTC
v_call: TRBV29-1; clone_size: NA; cdr3_length: 15; j_call: TRBJ2-3; d_call: TRBD2; cdr3_aa: CSVEGLAGVTDTQYF; cdr3_nt: TGCAGCGTAGAGGGACTAGCGGGGGTCACAGATACGCAGTATTTT
v_call: TRBV5-1; clone_size: NA; cdr3_length: 15; j_call: TRBJ2-2; d_call: TRBD1; cdr3_aa: CASSRGQGATGELFF; cdr3_nt: TGCGCCAGCAGCCGGGGACAGGGGGCCACCGGGGAGCTGTTTTTT
v_call: TRBV29-1; clone_size: few; cdr3_length: 14; j_call: TRBJ2-1; d_call: NA; cdr3_aa: CSVIRSGVWNEQFF; cdr3_nt: TGCAGCGTGATCCGGTCGGGGGTTTGGAATGAGCAGTTCTTC
v_call: TRBV27; clone_size: NA; cdr3_length: 15; j_call: TRBJ2-1; d_call: NA; cdr3_aa: CATTRLVKGSNEQFF; cdr3_nt: TGTGCCACCACCCGGCTAGTCAAGGGGTCCAATGAGCAGTTCTTC
v_call: TRBV20-1; clone_size: few; cdr3_length: 11; j_call: TRBJ2-7; d_call: NA; cdr3_aa: CSAEGPYEQYF; cdr3_nt: TGCAGTGCCGAAGGCCCCTACGAGCAGTACTTC
v_call: TRBV5-1; clone_size: NA; cdr3_length: 17; j_call: TRBJ2-1; d_call: TRBD1; cdr3_aa: CASSSGGGTGAYNEQFF; cdr3_nt: TGCGCCAGCAGCTCCGGCGGGGGGACAGGGGCGTACAATGAGCAGTTCTTC
v_call: TRBV18; clone_size: NA; cdr3_length: 14; j_call: TRBJ2-7; d_call: TRBD2; cdr3_aa: CASSPGAGVGEQYF; cdr3_nt: TGTGCCAGCTCACCGGGAGCGGGAGTAGGGGAGCAGTACTTC
v_call: TRBV20-1; clone_size: NA; cdr3_length: 14; j_call: TRBJ2-5; d_call: NA; cdr3_aa: CSARDLGQQETQYF; cdr3_nt: TGCAGTGCTAGAGATCTAGGACAGCAAGAGACCCAGTACTTC
v_call: TRBV2; clone_size: few; cdr3_length: 13; j_call: TRBJ2-3; d_call: NA; cdr3_aa: CASSADLADTQYF; cdr3_nt: TGTGCCAGCAGTGCCGATCTAGCGGATACGCAGTATTTT
v_call: TRBV20-1; clone_size: NA; cdr3_length: 14; j_call: TRBJ2-3; d_call: TRBD2; cdr3_aa: CSARDAGGPHTQYF; cdr3_nt: TGCAGTGCTAGAGATGCGGGAGGGCCCCATACGCAGTATTTT
v_call: TRBV7-2; clone_size: few; cdr3_length: 16; j_call: TRBJ1-3; d_call: TRBD1; cdr3_aa: CASSLVGQGSGNTIYF; cdr3_nt: TGTGCCAGCAGCTTAGTGGGACAGGGCTCTGGAAACACCATATATTTT
v_call: TRBV11-2; clone_size: NA; cdr3_length: 14; j_call: TRBJ2-7; d_call: NA; cdr3_aa: CASSTPGLFYEQYF; cdr3_nt: TGTGCCAGCAGCACACCGGGACTTTTCTACGAGCAGTACTTC
v_call: TRBV29-1; clone_size: few; cdr3_length: 15; j_call: TRBJ2-5; d_call: NA; cdr3_aa: CSVDPSGNSQETQYF; cdr3_nt: TGCAGCGTTGACCCTTCGGGAAACTCACAAGAGACCCAGTACTTC
v_call: TRBV28; clone_size: NA; cdr3_length: 12; j_call: TRBJ2-7; d_call: TRBD2; cdr3_aa: CASRSGAYEQYF; cdr3_nt: TGTGCCAGCCGGAGCGGGGCCTACGAGCAGTACTTC